These 24 T cell receptor beta chains were all obtained from the same sample, sequenced in a study of OX40 agonist ivuxolimab in advanced cancers. The protocol was immunoSEQ multiplex PCR, while the TCRdb copy is restricted to in-frame clones and leaves out a portion. Among about 79,000 clones, roughly 88% were seen once, and the ten largest hold under 4%. The specimen comprised CD4+ or CD8+ T cells sorted from blood, sampled in a trial of the OX40 agonist ivuxolimab. The source is an adult with an advanced solid tumor such as melanoma, head and neck, liver or kidney cancer.

The rearrangement links TRBV5-1 to TRBJ2-1; 9 nucleotides align to TRBD1. V lost 0 bases and J lost 7; bases outside the gene matches: 5. The germline CDR1 and CDR2 sequences are SGHRS and YFSETQ. This CDR3 is 15 amino acids long. The CDR3, as DNA: TGCGCCAGCAGCTTGGCTGGGACAGGGATGAATGAGCAGTTCTTC. This codes for CASSLAGTGMNEQFF.

The gene calls are TRBV12-5 and TRBJ1-6; D is undetermined. CDR3 size: 13 residues. V gave up 9 bases and J gave up 9 bases, with 15 bases separating them. CDR1 is LGHNT and CDR2 is FRNRAP in the germline V gene. The CDR3, as DNA: TGTGCTAGCTCGGTCGGGAAAGGTTCACCCCTCCACTTT. It specifies CASSVGKGSPLHF.

The CDR3 loop is CASSGQPNEKLFF. In DNA, the CDR3 is TGTGCCAGCAGTGGTCAGCCTAATGAAAAACTGTTTTTT. The chain couples TRBV2 to TRBJ1-4; D gene unclear. V lost 4 bases and J lost 3, with 6 bases in between. The CDR3 is made up of 13 amino acids. From germline, CDR1 is SNHLY and CDR2 FYNNEI.

J is TRBJ1-1 and V is TRBV6-5; D is uncertain. Trimming removed 10 bases at V and 2 bases at J, with 17 bases between. CDR3 size: 14 residues. Germline V gives CDR1 MNHEY, CDR2 SVGAGI. The CDR3 here is CATSTDAVNTEAFF. CDR3 nucleotides: TGTGCCACCTCCACAGACGCTGTCAACACTGAAGCTTTCTTT.

CDR3 in DNA: TGTGCCAGCAGACCTAAGACAGGGGCCTACACAGATACGCAGTATTTT. This sequence encodes CASRPKTGAYTDTQYF. The chain joins TRBV28 to TRBJ2-3; TRBD1 aligns across 8 bases. V gave up 6 bases and J gave up 2 bases; unmatched junction bases: 10. This CDR3 is 16 amino acids long. From germline, CDR1 is MDHEN and CDR2 SYDVKM. Full variable domain (rest looked up from reference TRBV28 and TRBJ2-3): DVKVTQSSRYLVKRTGEKVFLECVQDMDHENMFWYRQDPGLGLRLIYFSYDVKMKEKGDIPEGYSVSREKKERFSLILESASTNQTSMYLCASRPKTGAYTDTQYFGPGTRLTVL.

The chain links TRBV6-6 to TRBJ1-1, with 7 nucleotides matching TRBD1. The CDR3 is 15 residues long. Germline loops: CDR1 MNHNY, CDR2 SVGAGI (reference sequence). J was trimmed by 5 bases and V by 4 bases; bases with no gene match: 10. The CDR3 sequence is CASSLPGGSGTEAFF. The CDR3 nucleotides are TGTGCCAGCAGTTTACCAGGGGGGTCGGGTACTGAAGCTTTCTTT.

V gene TRBV11-1 combines with J gene TRBJ2-5; the D is unclear. CDR3 length equals 11 residues. V lost 4 bases, J lost 3 bases, and 3 bases lay in between. Germline loops: CDR1 SGHAT, CDR2 FQDESV (reference sequence). The CDR3 coding sequence is TGTGCCAGCAGCTACGAAGAGACCCAGTACTTC. It is translated as CASSYEETQYF.

A single count supports this clone. An end of the junction differs from the germline gene, which may be a read error. This rearrangement joins TRBV30 to TRBJ1-2; 7 nucleotides line up with TRBD1. Germline lookup yields CDR1 GTSNPN and CDR2 SVGIG (reference sequence). This CDR3 is built from 11 residues. This CDR3 is CAWSVQGTAFF. The CDR3 DNA reads as TGTGCCTGGAGTGTACAAGGGACAGCCTTCTTC.

V gene TRBV5-4 combines with J gene TRBJ2-6; the D gene is possibly TRBD1 (5 bases). Looked up from germline, CDR1 is SGHNT and CDR2 is YYREEE (reference sequence). Trimming took 1 base from V and 2 from J, leaving 16 bases between them. This CDR3 has 18 residues. CDR3 DNA: TGTGCCAGCAGCTTGCTGTCGATTATACAGGCTGGGGCCAACGTCCTGACTTTC. This gives the protein CASSLLSIIQAGANVLTF.

The chain couples TRBV28 to TRBJ2-2; TRBD1 is a possible D gene (5 bases). Looked up from germline, CDR1 is MDHEN and CDR2 is SYDVKM. Trimming cost V 4 bases and J 4 bases, with 19 bases left between them. The CDR3 totals 17 residues. The CDR3 loop reads CASSSQGFPQPTGELFF. In nucleotides, the CDR3 is TGTGCCAGCAGTTCTCAGGGATTTCCACAACCCACCGGGGAGCTGTTTTTT.

This clone was counted between two and nine times. The chain recombines TRBV7-2 with TRBJ2-2, with TRBD1 identical over 11 bases. The CDR3 length is 17 residues. Trimming took 5 bases from V and 4 from J; bases not matched to a gene: 9. Germline V gene sequence: CDR1 SGHTA, CDR2 FQGNSA. The CDR3 nucleotides are TGTGCCAGCAGCCTTCCTAGGACAGGGGGCAGCACCGGGGAGCTGTTTTTT. Its protein product is CASSLPRTGGSTGELFF. Full variable domain (rest looked up from reference TRBV7-2 and TRBJ2-2): GAGVSQSPSNKVTEKGKDVELRCDPISGHTALYWYRQSLGQGLEFLIYFQGNSAPDKSGLPSDRFSAERTGGSVSTLTIQRTQQEDSAVYLCASSLPRTGGSTGELFFGEGSRLTVL.

The V gene is TRBV6-5, the J gene TRBJ2-2; D remains unclear. The CDR3 runs to 15 residues. Deletions cut 3 bases from V and 5 bases from J, with 13 bases between. CDR1 and CDR2 from the germline V gene are MNHEY and SVGAGI. The CDR3 region has the DNA TGTGCCAGCAGTTATCATTCCCGACCAACCGGGGAGCTGTTTTTT. This translates into CASSYHSRPTGELFF.

The genes are TRBV25-1 and TRBJ2-5; 8 nucleotides match TRBD1. CDR3 length: 14 amino acids. CDR1 is MGHDK and CDR2 is SYGVNS in the germline V gene. V trimming: 8 bases; J trimming: 11 bases; junction bases outside the gene matches: 16. Here the CDR3 DNA reads TGTGCCAGCGGGGGGACAGGCCTTTCCCTGGCGCAGTACTTC. Translating gives CASGGTGLSLAQYF. The entire variable domain, with the rest obtained from reference TRBV25-1 and TRBJ2-5, is as follows: EADIYQTPRYLVIGTGKKITLECSQTMGHDKMYWYQQDPGMELHLIHYSYGVNSTEKGDLSSESTVSRIRTEHFPLTLESARPSHTSQYLCASGGTGLSLAQYFGPGTRLLVL.

The chain is built from TRBV27 and TRBJ2-2, with D maybe TRBD2 (6 bases). The V gene lost 5 bases and the J gene lost 3 bases, with 16 bases spanning the gap. Looked up from germline, CDR1 is MNHEY and CDR2 is SMNVEV (reference sequence). The CDR3 loop spans 16 amino acids. The CDR3 loop is CASSLDWEADTGELFF. The CDR3 coding sequence is TGTGCCAGCAGTCTTGACTGGGAGGCGGACACCGGGGAGCTGTTTTTT.

V gene TRBV7-3 combines with J gene TRBJ2-5; D might be TRBD2 (5 bases). V was trimmed by 5 bases and J by 4 bases, leaving 23 bases between them. This CDR3 has 17 amino acids. The germline V gene has CDR1 SGHTA and CDR2 FQGTGA. CDR3 protein: CASSIYPRGSKGETQYF. DNA for the CDR3: TGTGCCAGCAGCATCTATCCTAGAGGGTCCAAGGGAGAGACCCAGTACTTC.

The genes are TRBV13 and TRBJ2-2; TRBD2 aligns across 13 bases. Germline-derived CDR1 and CDR2 are PRHDT and FYEKMQ (reference sequence). The CDR3 runs 18 residues. Germline trimming cut 3 bases from V and 3 bases from J; bases unmatched to any gene: 7. The CDR3 sequence is CASSLGLAGLRDTGELFF. For the CDR3, the DNA is TGTGCCAGCAGCTTGGGACTAGCGGGACTCCGAGACACCGGGGAGCTGTTTTTT. Variable domain in full (rest from reference TRBV13 and TRBJ2-2): AAGVIQSPRHLIKEKRETATLKCYPIPRHDTVYWYQQGPGQDPQFLISFYEKMQSDKGSIPDRFSAQQFSDYHSELNMSSLELGDSALYFCASSLGLAGLRDTGELFFGEGSRLTVL.

This sequence joins TRBV5-1 and TRBJ2-1, with 7 positions matching TRBD2. The CDR3 covers 17 residues. Unmatched junction bases numbered 10, after V lost 4 bases and J lost 0 bases. Germline lookup yields CDR1 SGHRS and CDR2 YFSETQ. This chain's CDR3 is CASSLPGGRGSYNEQFF. The CDR3, as DNA: TGCGCCAGCAGCCTCCCAGGCGGGAGAGGCTCCTACAATGAGCAGTTCTTC.

V usage is TRBV7-9 and J usage is TRBJ2-1; the match to TRBD2 covers 9 bases. Losses at the gene ends were 4 bases for V and 3 bases for J; bases not matched to a gene: 7. The CDR3 runs to 16 residues. Looked up from germline, CDR1 is SEHNR and CDR2 is FQNEAQ (reference sequence). This chain's CDR3 is CASSYPLAGVYNEQFF. The CDR3 DNA follows: TGTGCCAGCAGCTACCCCTTAGCGGGAGTCTACAATGAGCAGTTCTTC.

J is TRBJ1-4 and V is TRBV7-2, with D unclear. With 1 base removed from V and 4 bases from J, the gap between germline ends came to 10 bases. The CDR3 spans 15 residues. Germline V gives CDR1 SGHTA, CDR2 FQGNSA. As DNA, the CDR3 is TGTGCCAGCAGCTTAGAAACACGAAGTAATGAAAAACTGTTTTTT. It translates to CASSLETRSNEKLFF.

The rearrangement uses TRBV11-3 and TRBJ2-5; no firm D call. Germline-derived CDR1 and CDR2 are SGHNT and YENEEA. This CDR3 contains 13 residues. V lost 4 bases to trimming and J lost 1 base, with 7 bases between them. CDR3 bases: TGTGCCAGCAGCTCCGGACCCCAAGAGACCCAGTACTTC. It specifies CASSSGPQETQYF.

The gene calls are TRBV4-3 and TRBJ2-7, with 10 positions matching TRBD1. The CDR3 extends over 16 amino acids. Trimming at V came to 4 bases and at J to 5 bases, leaving 11 bases not matched to a gene. CDR1 and CDR2 (germline): LGHNA, YSLEER. The CDR3 here is CASSPFAWDRGHEQYF. CDR3 bases: TGCGCCAGCAGCCCCTTCGCCTGGGACAGGGGCCACGAGCAGTACTTC.

As concerns this clone: The same CDR3 also results from other DNA sequences found in this sample. The chain joins TRBV14 to TRBJ2-5; D gene unclear. This CDR3 comprises 12 residues. Germline values: CDR1 SGHDN, CDR2 FVKESK. Between the trimmed V and J ends, which lost 4 bases and 5 bases, there was a span of 8 bases. For the CDR3, the DNA is TGTGCCAGCAGCCCCCTCGGGGAGACCCAGTACTTC. It is translated as CASSPLGETQYF. Drawing the rest from reference TRBV14 and TRBJ2-5, the complete variable domain is EAGVTQFPSHSVIEKGQTVTLRCDPISGHDNLYWYRRVMGKEIKFLLHFVKESKQDESGMPNNRFLAERTGGTYSTLKVQPAELEDSGVYFCASSPLGETQYFGPGTRLLVL.

This chain connects TRBV5-8 to TRBJ1-1; the D is unclear. This CDR3 region has 13 residues. Trimming took off 2 bases at V and 2 bases at J, with 7 bases between the two ends. CDR1 is SGHTS and CDR2 is YDEGEE in the germline V gene. CDR3 DNA: TGTGCCAGCAGCTTTTTCAGTAACACTGAAGCTTTCTTT. The encoded protein is CASSFFSNTEAFF.

J is TRBJ1-6 and V is TRBV28; D may be TRBD1 (6 bases). Trimming took 7 bases from V and 6 from J, leaving 22 bases between them. Germline V lookup: CDR1 MDHEN, CDR2 SYDVKM. CDR3 size: 17 residues. The CDR3 reads CASTLRGGAGPNSPLHF. The CDR3 bases are TGTGCCAGCACCCTTAGGGGGGGCGCGGGTCCTAATTCACCCCTCCACTTT.